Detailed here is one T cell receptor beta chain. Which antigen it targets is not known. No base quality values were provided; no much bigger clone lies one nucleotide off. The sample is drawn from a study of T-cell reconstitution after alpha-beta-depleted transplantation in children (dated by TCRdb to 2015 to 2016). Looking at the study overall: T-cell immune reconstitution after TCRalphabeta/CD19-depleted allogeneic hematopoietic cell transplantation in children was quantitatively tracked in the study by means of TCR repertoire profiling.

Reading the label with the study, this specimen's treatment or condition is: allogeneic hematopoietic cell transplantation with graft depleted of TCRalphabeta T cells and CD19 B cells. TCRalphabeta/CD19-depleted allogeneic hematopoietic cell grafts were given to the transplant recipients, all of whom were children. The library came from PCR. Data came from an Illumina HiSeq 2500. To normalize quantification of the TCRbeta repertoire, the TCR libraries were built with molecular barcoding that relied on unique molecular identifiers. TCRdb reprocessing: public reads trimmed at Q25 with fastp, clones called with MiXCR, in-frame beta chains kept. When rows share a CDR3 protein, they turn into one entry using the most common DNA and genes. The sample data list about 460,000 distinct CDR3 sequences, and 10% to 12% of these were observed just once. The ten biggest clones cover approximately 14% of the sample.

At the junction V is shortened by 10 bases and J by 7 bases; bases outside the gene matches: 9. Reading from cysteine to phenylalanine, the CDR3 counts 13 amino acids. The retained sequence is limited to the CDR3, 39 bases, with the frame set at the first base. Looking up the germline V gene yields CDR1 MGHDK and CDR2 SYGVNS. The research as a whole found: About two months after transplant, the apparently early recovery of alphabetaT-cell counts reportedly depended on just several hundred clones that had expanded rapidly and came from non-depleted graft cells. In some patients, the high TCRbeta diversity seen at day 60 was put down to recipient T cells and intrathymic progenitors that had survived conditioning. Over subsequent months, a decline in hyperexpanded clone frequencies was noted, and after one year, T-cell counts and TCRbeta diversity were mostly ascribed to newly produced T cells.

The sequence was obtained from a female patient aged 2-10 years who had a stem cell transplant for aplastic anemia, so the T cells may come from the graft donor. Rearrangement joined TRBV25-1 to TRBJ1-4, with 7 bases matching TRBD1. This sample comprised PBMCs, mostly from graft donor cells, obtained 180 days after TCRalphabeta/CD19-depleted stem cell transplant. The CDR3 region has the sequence CATQGERGEKLFF. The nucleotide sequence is TGTGCCACCCAGGGGGAAAGGGGTGAAAAACTGTTTTTT.